The rows below give T cell receptor beta chains drawn from one sample of a study of CD8+ T cells in alopecia areata. The assay was immunoSEQ multiplex PCR, and TCRdb's table has in-frame clones only and misses some. The table lists 140,000 to 150,000 clones, nearly 55% of them singletons. The sample in question was CD8+ T cells sorted from blood, obtained at week 4, from a patient treated with tofacitinib. The receptors were gathered from a human donor with alopecia areata. Both conserved end residues are part of each CDR3.

CDR3 protein: CASTQGYRWGRDTIYF; CDR3 length: 16; V gene: TRBV5-6; J gene: TRBJ1-3
CDR3 protein: CASSDRRGGEDTQYF; CDR3 length: 15; V gene: TRBV25-1; J gene: TRBJ2-3
CDR3 protein: CASSLEVSSRRYTF; CDR3 length: 14; V gene: TRBV7-8; J gene: TRBJ1-2
CDR3 protein: CASSRDPTEAFF; CDR3 length: 12; V gene: TRBV5-6; J gene: TRBJ1-1
CDR3 protein: CASSQEISGQPQHF; CDR3 length: 14; V gene: TRBV4-1; J gene: TRBJ1-5
CDR3 protein: CASSPRGGEGRETQYF; CDR3 length: 16; V gene: TRBV4-3; J gene: TRBJ2-5
CDR3 protein: CASSLGRNYEQYF; CDR3 length: 13; V gene: TRBV27; J gene: TRBJ2-7
CDR3 protein: CASSQTGTTNYGYTF; CDR3 length: 15; V gene: TRBV9; J gene: TRBJ1-2
CDR3 protein: CAWSVSQGAFF; CDR3 length: 11; V gene: TRBV30; J gene: TRBJ1-1
CDR3 protein: CASSQSQGTGYGYTF; CDR3 length: 15; V gene: TRBV4-3; J gene: TRBJ1-2
CDR3 protein: CASSLSVWGSNEQFF; CDR3 length: 15; V gene: TRBV13; J gene: TRBJ2-1
CDR3 protein: CASSEFDPDDNTEAFF; CDR3 length: 16; V gene: TRBV6-1; J gene: TRBJ1-1
CDR3 protein: CASSSHGQGAYNEQFF; CDR3 length: 16; V gene: TRBV27; J gene: TRBJ2-1
CDR3 protein: CASSARLAGALQETQYF; CDR3 length: 17; V gene: TRBV7-9; J gene: TRBJ2-5
CDR3 protein: CATDDAGTDTQYF; CDR3 length: 13; V gene: TRBV15; J gene: TRBJ2-3
CDR3 protein: CASRTDREVDYGYTF; CDR3 length: 15; V gene: TRBV19; J gene: TRBJ1-2
CDR3 protein: CASRTGTTNTEAFF; CDR3 length: 14; V gene: TRBV7-8; J gene: TRBJ1-1
CDR3 protein: CAWSGESLHF; CDR3 length: 10; V gene: TRBV30; J gene: TRBJ1-6
CDR3 protein: CASSVGGFGGGVDTQYF; CDR3 length: 17; V gene: TRBV9; J gene: TRBJ2-3
CDR3 protein: CASSVGPRSGVHGYTF; CDR3 length: 16; V gene: TRBV9; J gene: TRBJ1-2
CDR3 protein: CASSLGGFGTEAFF; CDR3 length: 14; V gene: TRBV13; J gene: TRBJ1-1
CDR3 protein: CASSLFGENYEQYF; CDR3 length: 14; V gene: TRBV5-6; J gene: TRBJ2-7
CDR3 protein: CASSLGGVRGYTF; CDR3 length: 13; V gene: TRBV5-6; J gene: TRBJ1-2
CDR3 protein: CSVGRPDGYTF; CDR3 length: 11; V gene: TRBV29-1; J gene: TRBJ1-2
CDR3 protein: CASSSLTPQNVGTDTQYF; CDR3 length: 18; V gene: TRBV13; J gene: TRBJ2-3
CDR3 protein: CASSPRAGESYNEQFF; CDR3 length: 16; V gene: TRBV11-3; J gene: TRBJ2-1
CDR3 protein: CAWTTGTGVTEAFF; CDR3 length: 14; V gene: TRBV30; J gene: TRBJ1-1
CDR3 protein: CASSSTGGNIQYF; CDR3 length: 13; V gene: TRBV27; J gene: TRBJ2-4
CDR3 protein: CASSLEASRQGFNQPQHF; CDR3 length: 18; V gene: TRBV5-1; J gene: TRBJ1-5
CDR3 protein: CAWSAGGDTEAFF; CDR3 length: 13; V gene: TRBV30; J gene: TRBJ1-1
CDR3 protein: CASRTGGNTEAFF; CDR3 length: 13; V gene: TRBV5-6; J gene: TRBJ1-1
CDR3 protein: CASSLSGARAETQYF; CDR3 length: 15; V gene: TRBV5-1; J gene: TRBJ2-5
CDR3 protein: CASSFRGGQETQYF; CDR3 length: 14; V gene: TRBV13; J gene: TRBJ2-5
CDR3 protein: CATQERGGATDTQYF; CDR3 length: 15; V gene: TRBV25-1; J gene: TRBJ2-3
CDR3 protein: CAWLGGVLAFF; CDR3 length: 11; V gene: TRBV30; J gene: TRBJ1-1
CDR3 protein: CASSSPRSNYGYTF; CDR3 length: 14; V gene: TRBV7-9; J gene: TRBJ1-2
CDR3 protein: CASSRQGGRQPQHF; CDR3 length: 14; V gene: TRBV27; J gene: TRBJ1-5
CDR3 protein: CASSLGQPFVYGYTF; CDR3 length: 15; V gene: TRBV7-9; J gene: TRBJ1-2
CDR3 protein: CASSYSADVLTF; CDR3 length: 12; V gene: TRBV5-4; J gene: TRBJ2-6
CDR3 protein: CATSRAGTQQETQYF; CDR3 length: 15; V gene: TRBV15; J gene: TRBJ2-5
CDR3 protein: CAWSDGQGLSYTF; CDR3 length: 13; V gene: TRBV30; J gene: TRBJ1-2
CDR3 protein: CASSLRESQETQYF; CDR3 length: 14; V gene: TRBV13; J gene: TRBJ2-5
CDR3 protein: CASSSRLAGPNIQYF; CDR3 length: 15; V gene: TRBV9; J gene: TRBJ2-4
CDR3 protein: CASGAGQSYNSPLHF; CDR3 length: 15; V gene: TRBV12-5; J gene: TRBJ1-6
CDR3 protein: CASSLSGGGHQPQHF; CDR3 length: 15; V gene: TRBV27; J gene: TRBJ1-5
CDR3 protein: CASSSWTGANYNEQFF; CDR3 length: 16; V gene: TRBV13; J gene: TRBJ2-1
CDR3 protein: CASSLGISPYEQYF; CDR3 length: 14; V gene: TRBV13; J gene: TRBJ2-7